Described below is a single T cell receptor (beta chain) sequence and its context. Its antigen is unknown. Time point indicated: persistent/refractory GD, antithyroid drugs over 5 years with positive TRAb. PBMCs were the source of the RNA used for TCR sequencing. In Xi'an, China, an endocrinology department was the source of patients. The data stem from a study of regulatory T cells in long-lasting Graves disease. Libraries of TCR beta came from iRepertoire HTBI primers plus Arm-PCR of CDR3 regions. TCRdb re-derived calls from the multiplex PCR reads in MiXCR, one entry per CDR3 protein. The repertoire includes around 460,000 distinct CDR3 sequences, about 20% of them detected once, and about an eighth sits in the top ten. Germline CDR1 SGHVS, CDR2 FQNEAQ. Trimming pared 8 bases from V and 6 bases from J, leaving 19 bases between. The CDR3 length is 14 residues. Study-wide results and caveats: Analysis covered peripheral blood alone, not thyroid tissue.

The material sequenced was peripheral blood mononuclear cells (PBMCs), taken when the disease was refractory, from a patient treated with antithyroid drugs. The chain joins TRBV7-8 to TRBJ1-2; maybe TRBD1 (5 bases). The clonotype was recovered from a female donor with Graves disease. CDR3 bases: TGTGCCAGCCTATCCCAGGGCAGACCCCATGGCTACACCTTC. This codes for CASLSQGRPHGYTF.